The clone carrying this T cell receptor beta chain occurred a few times. The sample belongs to a study of human T cells and chemical hapten exposure. Trimming pared 3 bases from V and 4 bases from J, leaving 7 bases between. CDR1 is SNHLY, CDR2 FYNNEI, per germline. The CDR3 is made up of 13 amino acids. As to time point: pre-sensitization, week 0. The treatment: therapeutic diphenylcyclopropenone sensitization with weekly scalp DPC. A single record per CDR3 protein comes from TCRdb applying MiXCR to the RACE reads. The sample lists about 80,000 distinct CDR3 sequences, 14% seen once, with over 3.5% in the top ten.

The chain combines TRBV2 with TRBJ2-4; possible D gene TRBD1, 6 bases. The TCR comes from a woman aged 45 to 65 with alopecia areata. Some clones in this sample may be carry-over from other donors' samples. The sample was whole blood, taken in connection with sensitization to the hapten diphenylcyclopropenone (DPC). Here the CDR3 reads CASSDRGKNIQYF. DNA for the CDR3: TGTGCCAGCAGTGACAGGGGAAAAAACATTCAGTACTTC.